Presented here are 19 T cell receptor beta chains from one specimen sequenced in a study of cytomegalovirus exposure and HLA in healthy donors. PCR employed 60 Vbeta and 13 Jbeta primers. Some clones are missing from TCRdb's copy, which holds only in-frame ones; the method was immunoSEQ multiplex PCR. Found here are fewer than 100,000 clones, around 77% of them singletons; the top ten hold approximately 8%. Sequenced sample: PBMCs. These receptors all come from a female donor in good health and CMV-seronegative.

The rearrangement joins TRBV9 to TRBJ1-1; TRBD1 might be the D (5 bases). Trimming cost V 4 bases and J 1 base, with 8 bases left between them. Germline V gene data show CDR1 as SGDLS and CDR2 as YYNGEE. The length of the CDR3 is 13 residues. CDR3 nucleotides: TGTGCCAGCAGCCCCCAGGGGAACACTGAAGCTTTCTTT. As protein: CASSPQGNTEAFF.

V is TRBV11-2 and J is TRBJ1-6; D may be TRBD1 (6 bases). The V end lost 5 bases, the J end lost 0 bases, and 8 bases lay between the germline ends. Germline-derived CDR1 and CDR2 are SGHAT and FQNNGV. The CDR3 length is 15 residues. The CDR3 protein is CASSPDSSYNSPLHF. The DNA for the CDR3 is TGTGCCAGCAGCCCGGACAGCTCCTATAATTCACCCCTCCACTTT.

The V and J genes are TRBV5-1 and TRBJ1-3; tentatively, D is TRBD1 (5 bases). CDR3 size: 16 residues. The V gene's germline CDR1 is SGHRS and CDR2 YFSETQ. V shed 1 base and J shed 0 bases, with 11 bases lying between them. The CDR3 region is CASSLNGQTSGNTIYF. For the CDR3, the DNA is TGCGCCAGCAGCTTGAACGGACAAACCTCTGGAAACACCATATATTTT.

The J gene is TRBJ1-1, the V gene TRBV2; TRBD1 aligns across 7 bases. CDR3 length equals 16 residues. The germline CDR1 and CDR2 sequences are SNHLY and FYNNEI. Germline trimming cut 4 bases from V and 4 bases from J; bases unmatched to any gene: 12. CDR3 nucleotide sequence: TGTGCCAGCAGTGGGTACAGGGGCACGCGAGGCACTGAAGCTTTCTTT. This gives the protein CASSGYRGTRGTEAFF.

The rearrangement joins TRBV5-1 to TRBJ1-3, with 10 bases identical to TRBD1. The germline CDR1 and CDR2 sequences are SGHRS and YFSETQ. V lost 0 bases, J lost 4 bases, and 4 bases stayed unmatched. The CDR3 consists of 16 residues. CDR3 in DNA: TGCGCCAGCAGCTTGGGAGACAGGGGGCCAGGAAACACCATATATTTT. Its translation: CASSLGDRGPGNTIYF. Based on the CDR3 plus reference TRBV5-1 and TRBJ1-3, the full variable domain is KAGVTQTPRYLIKTRGQQVTLSCSPISGHRSVSWYQQTPGQGLQFLFEYFSETQRNKGNFPGRFSGRQFSNSRSEMNVSTLELGDSALYLCASSLGDRGPGNTIYFGEGSWLTVV.

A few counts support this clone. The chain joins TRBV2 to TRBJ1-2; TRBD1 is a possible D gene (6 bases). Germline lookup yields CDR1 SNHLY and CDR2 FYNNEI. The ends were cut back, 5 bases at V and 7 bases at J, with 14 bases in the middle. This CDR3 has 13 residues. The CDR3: CASSSGVVGGYTF. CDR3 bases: TGTGCCAGCAGTTCAGGGGTGGTAGGTGGCTACACCTTC.

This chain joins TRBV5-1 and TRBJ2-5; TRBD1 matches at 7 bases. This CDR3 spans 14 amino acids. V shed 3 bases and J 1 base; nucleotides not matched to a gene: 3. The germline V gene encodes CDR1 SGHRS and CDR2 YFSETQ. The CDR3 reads CASSYRTGQETQYF. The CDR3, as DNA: TGCGCCAGCAGCTACCGGACAGGCCAAGAGACCCAGTACTTC.

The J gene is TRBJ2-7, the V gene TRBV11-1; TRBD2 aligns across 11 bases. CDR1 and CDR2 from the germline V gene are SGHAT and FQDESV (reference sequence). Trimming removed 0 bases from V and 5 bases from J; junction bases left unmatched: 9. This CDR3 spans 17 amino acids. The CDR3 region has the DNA TGTGCCAGCAGCTTAGCGCTATTAACTAGCGGGGGCGACGAGCAGTACTTC. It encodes CASSLALLTSGGDEQYF.

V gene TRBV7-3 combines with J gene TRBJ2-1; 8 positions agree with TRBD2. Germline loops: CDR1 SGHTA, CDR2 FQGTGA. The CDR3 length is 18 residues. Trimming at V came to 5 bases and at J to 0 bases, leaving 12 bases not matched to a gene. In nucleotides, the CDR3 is TGTGCCAGCAGCCCGGGTCTAACGGGAGGGAGCTCCTACAATGAGCAGTTCTTC. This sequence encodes CASSPGLTGGSSYNEQFF.

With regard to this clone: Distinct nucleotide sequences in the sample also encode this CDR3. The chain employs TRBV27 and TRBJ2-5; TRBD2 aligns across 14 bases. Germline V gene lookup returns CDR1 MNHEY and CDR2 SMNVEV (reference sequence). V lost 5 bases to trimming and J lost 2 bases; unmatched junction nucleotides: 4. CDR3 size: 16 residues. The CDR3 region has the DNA TGTGCCAGCAGTCTGACTAGCGGGGGGGCACAAGAGACCCAGTACTTC. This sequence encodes CASSLTSGGAQETQYF.

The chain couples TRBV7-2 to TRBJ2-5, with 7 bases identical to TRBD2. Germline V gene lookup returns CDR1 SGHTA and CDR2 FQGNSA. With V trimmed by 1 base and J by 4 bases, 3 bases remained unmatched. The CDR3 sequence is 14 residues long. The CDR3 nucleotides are TGTGCCAGCAGCTTAGGCGGGGGAGGAGAGACCCAGTACTTC. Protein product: CASSLGGGGETQYF. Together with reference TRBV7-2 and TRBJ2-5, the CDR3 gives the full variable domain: GAGVSQSPSNKVTEKGKDVELRCDPISGHTALYWYRQSLGQGLEFLIYFQGNSAPDKSGLPSDRFSAERTGGSVSTLTIQRTQQEDSAVYLCASSLGGGGETQYFGPGTRLLVL.

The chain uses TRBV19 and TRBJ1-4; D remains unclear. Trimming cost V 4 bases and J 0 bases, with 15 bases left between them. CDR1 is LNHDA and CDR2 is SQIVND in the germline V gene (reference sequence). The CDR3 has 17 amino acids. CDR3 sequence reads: CASSRRTELATNEKLFF. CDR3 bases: TGTGCCAGTAGTAGGAGGACGGAACTTGCAACTAATGAAAAACTGTTTTTT.

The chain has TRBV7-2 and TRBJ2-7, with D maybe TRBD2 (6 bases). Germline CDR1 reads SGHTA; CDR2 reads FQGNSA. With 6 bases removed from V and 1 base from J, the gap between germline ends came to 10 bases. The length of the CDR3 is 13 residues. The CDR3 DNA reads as TGTGCCAGCAGGGGGGGACTGTCCTACGAGCAGTACTTC. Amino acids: CASRGGLSYEQYF.

The CDR3 sequence is CSVGAGANVLTF. CDR3 coding DNA: TGCAGCGTGGGAGCTGGGGCCAACGTCCTGACTTTC. V is TRBV29-1 and J is TRBJ2-6, with D possibly being TRBD2 (5 bases). The CDR3 runs 12 residues. V lost 6 bases to trimming and J lost 2 bases, with 5 bases between them. Germline V gives CDR1 SQVTM, CDR2 ANQGSEA. The full variable domain, its missing parts supplied by reference TRBV29-1 and TRBJ2-6, is SAVISQKPSRDICQRGTSLTIQCQVDSQVTMMFWYRQQPGQSLTLIATANQGSEATYESGFVIDKFPISRPNLTFSTLTVSNMSPEDSSIYLCSVGAGANVLTFGAGSRLTVL.

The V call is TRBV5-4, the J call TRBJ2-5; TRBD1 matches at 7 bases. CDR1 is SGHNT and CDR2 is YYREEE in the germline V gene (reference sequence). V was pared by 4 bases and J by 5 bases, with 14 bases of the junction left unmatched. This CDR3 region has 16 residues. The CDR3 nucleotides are TGTGCCAGCAGCCCAGGGACAGCGCGGGTTCATGAGACCCAGTACTTC. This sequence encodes CASSPGTARVHETQYF. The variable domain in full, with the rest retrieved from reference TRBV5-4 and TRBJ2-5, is ETGVTQSPTHLIKTRGQQVTLRCSSQSGHNTVSWYQQALGQGPQFIFQYYREEENGRGNFPPRFSGLQFPNYSSELNVNALELDDSALYLCASSPGTARVHETQYFGPGTRLLVL.

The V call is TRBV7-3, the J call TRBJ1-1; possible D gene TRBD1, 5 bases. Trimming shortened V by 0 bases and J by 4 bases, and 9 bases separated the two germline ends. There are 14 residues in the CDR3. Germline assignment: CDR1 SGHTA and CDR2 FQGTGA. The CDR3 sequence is CASSLTPGITEAFF. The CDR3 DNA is TGTGCCAGCAGCTTAACTCCAGGGATCACTGAAGCTTTCTTT. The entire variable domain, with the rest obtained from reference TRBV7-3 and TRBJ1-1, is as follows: GAGVSQTPSNKVTEKGKYVELRCDPISGHTALYWYRQSLGQGPEFLIYFQGTGAADDSGLPNDRFFAVRPEGSVSTLKIQRTERGDSAVYLCASSLTPGITEAFFGQGTRLTVV.

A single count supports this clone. The CDR3 loop reads CASSSLAGRRYEQYF. The CDR3 DNA sequence: TGTGCCAGCAGCTCTTTAGCGGGGAGGAGATACGAGCAGTACTTC. The V call is TRBV11-2, the J call TRBJ2-7; 8 nucleotides line up with TRBD2. The V gene's germline CDR1 is SGHAT and CDR2 FQNNGV. The V segment lost 4 bases and the J segment 4 bases; nucleotides outside the gene matches: 9. This CDR3 contains 15 residues.

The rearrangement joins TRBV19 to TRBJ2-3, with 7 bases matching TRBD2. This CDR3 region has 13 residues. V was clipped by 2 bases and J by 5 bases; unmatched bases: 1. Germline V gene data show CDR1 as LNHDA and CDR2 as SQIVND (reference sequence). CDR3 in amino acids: CASSISGIDTQYF. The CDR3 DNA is TGTGCCAGTAGTATAAGCGGGATAGATACGCAGTATTTT. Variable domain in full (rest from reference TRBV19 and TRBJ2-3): DGGITQSPKYLFRKEGQNVTLSCEQNLNHDAMYWYRQDPGQGLRLIYYSQIVNDFQKGDIAEGYSVSREKKESFPLTVTSAQKNPTAFYLCASSISGIDTQYFGPGTRLTVL.

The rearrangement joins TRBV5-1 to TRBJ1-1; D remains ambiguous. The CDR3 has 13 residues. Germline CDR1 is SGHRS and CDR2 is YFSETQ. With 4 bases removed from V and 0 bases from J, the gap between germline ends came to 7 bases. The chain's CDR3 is CASSANMNTEAFF. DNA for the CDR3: TGCGCCAGCAGCGCCAACATGAACACTGAAGCTTTCTTT.